The sequence of this T cell receptor beta chain was determined in a study of T cell repertoires in cytomegalovirus infection. Looking at the study overall: The public TCR beta signatures pointed to both CMV infection and matching HLA type. Study-wide points: Cumulative public TCR beta family frequency identified carriers of CMV plus the relevant HLA. Clonotypes of TCR beta that were HLA-C-restricted and CMV-specific dominated the ex vivo response.

The trim removed 0 bases at V and 0 bases at J, leaving 4 bases unmatched. The CDR3 is made up of 18 amino acids. Germline V lookup: CDR1 MGHRA, CDR2 YSYEKL. This clonotype was seen ten or more times. Its antigen is not identified. TCRdb passed the reads through MiXCR, listing each CDR3 protein once. Of 400,000 to 550,000 distinct CDR3 sequences in the sample, over 9% are singletons; the top ten hold roughly 10%. The chain combines TRBV4-1 with TRBJ1-4, with 10 positions matching TRBD1. This clonotype was obtained from a human donor in good health (CMV status not recorded). Some clones in this sample may be carry-over from other donors' samples. Sample: PBMCs. CDR3 sequence: CASSQEGTGAATNEKLFF. Here the CDR3 DNA reads TGCGCCAGCAGCCAAGAAGGGACAGGGGCTGCAACTAATGAAAAACTGTTTTTT.